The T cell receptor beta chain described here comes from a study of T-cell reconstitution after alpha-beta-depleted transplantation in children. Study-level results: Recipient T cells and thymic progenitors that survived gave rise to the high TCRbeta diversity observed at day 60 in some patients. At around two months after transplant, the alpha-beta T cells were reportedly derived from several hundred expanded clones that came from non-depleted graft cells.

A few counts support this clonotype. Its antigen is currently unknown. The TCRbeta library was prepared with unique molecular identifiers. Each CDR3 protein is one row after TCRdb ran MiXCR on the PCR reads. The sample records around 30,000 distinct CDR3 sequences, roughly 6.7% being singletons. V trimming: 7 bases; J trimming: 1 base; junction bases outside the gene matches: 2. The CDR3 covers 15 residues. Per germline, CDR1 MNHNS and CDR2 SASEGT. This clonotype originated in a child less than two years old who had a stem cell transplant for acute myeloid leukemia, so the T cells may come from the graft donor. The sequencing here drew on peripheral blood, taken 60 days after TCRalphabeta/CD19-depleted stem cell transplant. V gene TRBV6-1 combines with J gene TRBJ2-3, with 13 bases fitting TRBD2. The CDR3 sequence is CASNGLAGGTDTQYF. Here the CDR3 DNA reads TGTGCCAGCAACGGACTAGCGGGGGGCACAGATACGCAGTATTTT.